These T cell receptor beta chains were read from a single sample in a study of cytomegalovirus exposure and HLA in healthy donors. Assay: immunoSEQ multiplex PCR; the TCRdb copy retains only in-frame clones and omits some. The table lists around 100,000 clones, more than 65% of them singletons. The source material was PBMCs. The origin of the receptors is a woman younger than 30 in good health and CMV-seropositive. Each CDR3 is given with its conserved first and last residue. A D gene is named only where the DNA matches it firmly. Rows give clone size only sometimes, using once, few, many, or a class for an expanded clone.

cdr3_length j_call v_call clone_size d_call cdr3_nt cdr3_aa
15 TRBJ2-5 TRBV4-3 few - TGCGCCAGCAGTCATTCAGGGGATCCTGGGGAGACCCAGTACTTC CASSHSGDPGETQYF
17 TRBJ1-6 TRBV27 - - TGTGCCAGCAGTTTACTTTCTCCAGGGGCATATAATTCACCCCTCCACTTT CASSLLSPGAYNSPLHF
15 TRBJ2-1 TRBV21-1 - - TGTGCCAGCTCCAGACTAGCGGGAGGGCACAATGAGCAGTTCTTC CASSRLAGGHNEQFF
16 TRBJ2-7 TRBV9 - TRBD1 TGTGCCAGCAGCGTAGAGGGGGCTAGTTTCATCTACGAGCAGTACTTC CASSVEGASFIYEQYF
14 TRBJ2-1 TRBV6-6 - - TGTGCCAGCGGGAGTATCCTCTCCTACAATGAGCAGTTCTTC CASGSILSYNEQFF
14 TRBJ1-6 TRBV7-9 - - TGTGCCAGCAGCTTAGAAGTCCTTCAGTCACCCCTCCACTTT CASSLEVLQSPLHF
15 TRBJ2-1 TRBV4-1 few TRBD2 TGCGCCAGCAGCCCCTTAGCGGGGGGGCTCAATGAGCAGTTCTTC CASSPLAGGLNEQFF
13 TRBJ2-1 TRBV6-4 few TRBD2 TGTGCCAGCAGTAGCGGGGGGGCCAATGAGCAGTTCTTC CASSSGGANEQFF
15 TRBJ2-7 TRBV5-1 - TRBD2 TGCGCCAGCAGTTCACTAGCGGGAGGTGGCTACGAGCAGTACTTC CASSSLAGGGYEQYF
14 TRBJ1-2 TRBV6-5 - TRBD1 TGTGCCAGCAGCCTCGGGGGACAGGGCTATGGCTACACCTTC CASSLGGQGYGYTF